This T cell receptor (beta chain) was sequenced in a study of PD-1 blockade in classical Hodgkin lymphoma. Findings of the study overall: Factors driving the repertoire differences, possibly disease activity or prior therapy, remain undefined. By C4D1, diversity of CD4+ TCRs had risen significantly, whereas that of CD8+ TCRs had not.

The CDR3 is made up of 15 amino acids. The germline V and J ends were trimmed by 1 base and 10 bases, with 17 bases remaining between them. Germline lookup yields CDR1 LNHNV and CDR2 YYDKDF (reference sequence). Worth noting for this clone: The target antigen is unknown.

Relapses following autologous stem cell transplantation were seen in all patients, with brentuximab vedotin exposure varying. Using immunoSEQ multiplex PCR, the repertoire was profiled, and TCRdb retains in-frame clones only, with some absent. The repertoire holds under 95,000 clones, with around nine tenths as singletons. The chain couples TRBV15 to TRBJ2-1, with D unresolved. The source material was peripheral blood mononuclear cells (PBMCs), sampled before the second cycle of nivolumab. This clonotype was obtained from a human donor with classical Hodgkin lymphoma. The CDR3 protein is CATSRVVGLYDEQFF. In nucleotides, the CDR3 is TGTGCCACCAGCAGAGTCGTAGGTCTATATGACGAGCAGTTCTTC.